By share, the clone carrying this T cell receptor (beta chain) counts as medium-sized (0.01 to 0.1%). The antigen remains unidentified. The sample belongs to a study of vaccination and CD4 T cells after COVID-19. Overall study: Following dose two, a median around 70 days (range 14 to 241) passed before post-vaccine samples were taken. Investigators stimulated cells with overlapping spike peptides drawn from SARS-CoV-2, HCoV-NL63, HCoV-OC43 and HCoV-229E.

Specified treatment: approximately 9-day PBMC culture with coronavirus spike peptide pools or control peptides (ViraFEST assay). V lost 5 bases to trimming and J lost 9 bases, with 17 bases between them. Germline assignment: CDR1 MDHEN and CDR2 SYDVKM. The CDR3 is made up of 14 amino acids. Study-level results: Post-vaccination, and not before, a median around 86% of reactive clones appeared in convalescent patients.

With the Oncomine TCR Beta short-read assay, DNA from cultured CD4+ T cells was sequenced. After culture, CD4+ T cells served as the source for genomic DNA extraction. TCRdb reanalysed the PCR reads using MiXCR and keeps one entry per CDR3 protein. The sample records roughly 15,000 distinct CDR3 sequences, 45% to 55% being singletons. The receptor was derived from a human donor who had recovered from COVID-19. The chain combines TRBV28 with TRBJ2-1, with a weak D call TRBD2 (7 bases). What was sequenced was CD4+ T cells from blood, cultured in vitro. This chain's CDR3 is CASSPLGGGIEQFF. The CDR3 DNA reads TGTGCCAGCAGTCCTCTAGGGGGGGGGATTGAGCAGTTCTTC.